Below, 15 T cell receptor beta chains from the same sample are listed, as sequenced in a study of CD8 T cells in ankylosing spondylitis. Via MiXCR, TCRdb re-called the 5' RACE reads, giving one row per CDR3 protein. Of about 170,000 distinct CDR3 sequences in the sample, around 16% were seen once. Specimen: blood, either unsorted or a sorted T cell fraction (not recorded which). The receptor source for this set is a male donor with ankylosing spondylitis or in good health (not recorded which).

This clonotype has a handful of counts. V and J are TRBV6-5 and TRBJ2-7, with a weak D call TRBD1 (6 bases). CDR1 MNHEY and CDR2 SVGAGI come from the germline V gene. The V end was cut by 5 bases, the J end by 7 bases, with 18 bases between. The length of the CDR3 is 14 residues. The CDR3 sequence is CASSPPGHLLEQYF. CDR3 nucleotide sequence: TGTGCCAGCAGTCCCCCGGGACACCTTCTAGAGCAGTACTTC.

The V call is TRBV5-1, the J call TRBJ1-1; D gene unclear. The germline gives CDR1 SGHRS, CDR2 YFSETQ. This CDR3 has 17 amino acids. V was shortened by 4 bases and J by 1 base, with 20 bases between the two germline ends. As DNA, the CDR3 is TGCGCCAGCAGCGTGGGGTCCCATCTGCCTCGGAACACTGAAGCTTTCTTT. The encoded protein is CASSVGSHLPRNTEAFF.

This clonotype was seen at least ten times. The chain uses TRBV9 and TRBJ2-3; D unclear. Germline-derived CDR1 and CDR2 are SGDLS and YYNGEE. V was clipped by 0 bases and J by 2 bases, with 4 bases between them. The CDR3 has 13 amino acids. DNA of the CDR3: TGTGCCAGCAGCGTAGACTACACAGATACGCAGTATTTT. Translation gives CASSVDYTDTQYF.

This clonotype was seen a few times. The genes are TRBV27 and TRBJ2-2; the D gene is possibly TRBD2 (5 bases). Germline CDR1 is MNHEY and CDR2 is SMNVEV (reference sequence). The CDR3 extends over 13 amino acids. V was trimmed by 4 bases and J by 4 bases, leaving 7 bases between them. CDR3 nucleotide sequence: TGTGCCAGCAGTTCGGCGGGCACCGGGGAGCTGTTTTTT. It specifies CASSSAGTGELFF.

This clonotype occurred many times. The chain uses TRBV20-1 and TRBJ2-3, with D perhaps assigned TRBD1 or TRBD2 (5 bases each). In germline, CDR1 is DFQATT, CDR2 SNEGSKA (reference sequence). V lost 3 bases and J lost 2, with 15 bases in between. This CDR3 has 15 amino acids. The CDR3 is CSASNRDGYTDTQYF. CDR3 coding DNA: TGCAGTGCTAGCAACCGGGACGGTTACACAGATACGCAGTATTTT.

This clonotype was seen a few times. The J gene is TRBJ2-1, the V gene TRBV3-1; 8 bases fit TRBD1. CDR3 length: 15 residues. CDR1 LGHDT and CDR2 YNNKEL come from the germline V gene (reference sequence). Trimming removed 6 bases from V and 2 bases from J; junction bases left unmatched: 6. Here the CDR3 DNA reads TGTGCCAGCAGACAGGACAGGGCCCCCTACAATGAGCAGTTCTTC. Translation gives CASRQDRAPYNEQFF.

The V call is TRBV6-5, the J call TRBJ2-7; D is perhaps TRBD1 or TRBD2 (5 bases each). This CDR3 contains 15 residues. The V gene's germline CDR1 is MNHEY and CDR2 SVGAGI. The germline V and J ends were trimmed by 0 bases and 3 bases, with 12 bases remaining between them. CDR3 amino acids: CASSYSSGRGYEQYF. The CDR3, as DNA: TGTGCCAGCAGTTACTCGTCAGGGAGAGGCTACGAGCAGTACTTC.

Ten or more counts support this clonotype. V gene TRBV5-1 combines with J gene TRBJ1-3; D ambiguous. Trimming removed 0 bases from V and 0 bases from J, with 7 bases in between. The CDR3 contains 15 residues. CDR1 SGHRS and CDR2 YFSETQ come from the germline V gene. Here the CDR3 reads CASSLAGTSGNTIYF. In DNA form, the CDR3 reads TGCGCCAGCAGCTTGGCCGGAACCTCTGGAAACACCATATATTTT.

The table lists this clonotype with many counts. The chain uses TRBV25-1 and TRBJ1-5; D remains ambiguous. The CDR3 contains 16 residues. V was cut by 5 bases and J by 16 bases, with 30 bases left in between. Germline V gene lookup returns CDR1 MGHDK and CDR2 SYGVNS. CDR3 nucleotides: TGTGCCAGCAGTCCCCCCGGGTGGGGATATTCTCATCCCCCCCATTTT. This translates into CASSPPGWGYSHPPHF.

V gene TRBV12-5 combines with J gene TRBJ1-1; D gene ambiguous. The CDR3 totals 14 residues. Germline V lookup: CDR1 LGHNT, CDR2 FRNRAP. The V and J ends lost 0 bases and 1 base respectively, with 6 bases between them. The chain's CDR3 is CASGLVLGNTEAFF. Here the CDR3 DNA reads TGTGCTAGTGGTTTGGTACTAGGGAACACTGAAGCTTTCTTT.

This clonotype was detected many times. J is TRBJ1-5 and V is TRBV20-1; no firm D call. The length of the CDR3 is 15 residues. Germline V gives CDR1 DFQATT, CDR2 SNEGSKA (reference sequence). Between the trimmed V and J ends, which lost 1 base and 0 bases, there was a span of 10 bases. The CDR3 here is CSARVTVYSNQPQHF. CDR3 in DNA: TGCAGTGCTAGAGTTACAGTATATAGCAATCAGCCCCAGCATTTT.

This clonotype showed up just a few times. The chain combines TRBV18 with TRBJ2-3, with D uncertain. V lost 0 bases to trimming and J lost 0 bases, with 4 bases between them. CDR1 is KGHSH, CDR2 LQKENI, per germline. The CDR3 has 14 residues. As DNA, the CDR3 is TGTGCCAGCTCACCACCAGCTAGCACAGATACGCAGTATTTT. Translated, it gives CASSPPASTDTQYF.

This clonotype showed up many times. This sequence joins TRBV20-1 and TRBJ2-3; 8 nucleotides line up with TRBD2. The CDR3 runs to 14 residues. V lost 1 base to trimming and J lost 7 bases; unmatched junction nucleotides: 7. Germline CDR1 is DFQATT and CDR2 is SNEGSKA (reference sequence). The CDR3 loop reads CSARGSGSTNTQYF. In DNA, the CDR3 is TGCAGTGCTAGAGGCAGCGGGAGTACAAATACGCAGTATTTT.

There are a few counts of this clonotype. The genes are TRBV20-1 and TRBJ1-6; D gene uncertain. Trimming pared 0 bases from V and 6 bases from J, leaving 12 bases between. Per germline, CDR1 DFQATT and CDR2 SNEGSKA (reference sequence). The CDR3 has 15 residues. DNA for the CDR3: TGCAGTGCTAGAGACCCTATATGGAGTAATTCACCCCTCCACTTT. Residues: CSARDPIWSNSPLHF.

There are a few counts of this clonotype. The V gene is TRBV4-2, the J gene TRBJ2-2; D possibly corresponds to TRBD1 (5 bases). The germline V and J ends were trimmed by 4 bases and 1 base, with 10 bases remaining between them. Germline CDR1 and CDR2: LGHNA and YNFKEQ. CDR3 length equals 15 residues. The CDR3 sequence: CASSPTGRNTGELFF. The CDR3, as DNA: TGTGCCAGCAGCCCAACAGGACGGAACACCGGGGAGCTGTTTTTT.